Sequencing of this T cell receptor beta chain was carried out in a study of blood T cell repertoires in COVID-19. Study-wide background: Sites across the United States, Italy and Spain contributed samples from acute and convalescent COVID-19. The cDNA or gDNA used as material had been derived from T cells, B-cell-depleted T cells, or PBMCs.

In the source study's methods: Amplified reference gene primers provided the basis for estimating nucleated cell counts. The table came from immunoSEQ multiplex PCR; TCRdb's copy has only in-frame clones and leaves some out. The DNA was the basis for D and trimming; V, J and clone size are from that table. Altogether tens of thousands of clones are present, about 70% being singletons, with the ten largest covering over 25%. Germline assignment: CDR1 LNHDA and CDR2 SQIVND (reference sequence). The CDR3 length is 15 residues. V lost 7 bases, J lost 3 bases, and 8 bases stayed unmatched. The sample taken for sequencing was peripheral blood. The clonotype comes from a woman older than 75 with active or convalescent COVID-19. The chain couples TRBV19 to TRBJ2-3; TRBD2 matches 9 bases. CDR3 in DNA: TGTGCCAGTACCCGGGCAGCGGGGGGAACAGATACGCAGTATTTT. Encoded protein: CASTRAAGGTDTQYF.